Many counts were recorded for the clone carrying this TCR beta chain. Its target is unknown. This CDR3 is 14 amino acids long. V lost 1 base, J lost 2 bases, and 8 bases lay in between. Germline V lookup: CDR1 LGHNA, CDR2 YSLEER. The sample comes from a study of human T cells and chemical hapten exposure. Study-wide results and caveats: Counts of TCRs above 1 in 1000 frequency stayed unchanged with DPC sensitization.

As for time point: patch test 2, 6 weeks after DPC sensitization. Treatment indicated: therapeutic diphenylcyclopropenone sensitization with weekly scalp DPC. Unfractionated whole blood yielded the extracted total RNA. Individual cDNA molecules each carried unique molecular identifiers attached by the library. TCRdb called the RACE reads again in MiXCR, with one record for every CDR3 protein. The table shows some 100,000 distinct CDR3 sequences, with about a tenth occurring only once. This TCR was sampled from a woman aged 40 to 50 with alopecia areata. Some clones in this sample may be carry-over from other donors' samples. The chain recombines TRBV4-3 with TRBJ2-5; D unclear. The sample in question was whole blood, obtained in connection with sensitization to the hapten diphenylcyclopropenone (DPC). The CDR3 DNA sequence: TGCGCCAGCAGCCAAGGCAGTAATCAAGAGACCCAGTACTTC. Its translation: CASSQGSNQETQYF.